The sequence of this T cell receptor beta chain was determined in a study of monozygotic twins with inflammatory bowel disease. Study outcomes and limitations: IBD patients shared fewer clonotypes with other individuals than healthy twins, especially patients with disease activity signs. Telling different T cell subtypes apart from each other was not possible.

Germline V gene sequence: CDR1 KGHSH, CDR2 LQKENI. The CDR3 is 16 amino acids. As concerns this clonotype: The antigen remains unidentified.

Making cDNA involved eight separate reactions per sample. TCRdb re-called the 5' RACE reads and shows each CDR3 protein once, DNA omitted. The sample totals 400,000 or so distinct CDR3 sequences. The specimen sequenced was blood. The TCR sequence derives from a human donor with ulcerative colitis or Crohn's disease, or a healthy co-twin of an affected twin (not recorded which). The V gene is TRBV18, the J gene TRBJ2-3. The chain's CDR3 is CASSPPHTFITDTQYF.